A single sample is the source of the 28 T cell receptor beta chains below, sequenced in a study of CD8+ T cells in alopecia areata. Extracted RNA was reverse transcribed into cDNA, the sequencing template. TCRdb's copy holds only in-frame clones and misses some; the assay was immunoSEQ multiplex PCR. In the table there are roughly 35,000 clones, around 60% of which are singletons. What was sequenced was NKG2D-high CD8+ T cells sorted from blood. These TCRs come from a human donor with alopecia areata.

The CDR3 protein is CASSLLGTDTQYF. The CDR3 DNA is TGTGCCAGCAGCTTACTGGGAACAGATACGCAGTATTTT. The rearrangement joins TRBV7-3 to TRBJ2-3; no firm D call. The CDR3 is made up of 13 amino acids. Per germline, CDR1 SGHTA and CDR2 FQGTGA. Between the trimmed V and J ends, which lost 2 bases and 3 bases, there was a span of 6 bases.

This chain uses TRBV7-9 with TRBJ2-4, with 12 nucleotides matching TRBD2. There are 18 residues in the CDR3. Unmatched junction bases numbered 6, after V lost 2 bases and J lost 1 base. CDR1 SEHNR and CDR2 FQNEAQ come from the germline V gene (reference sequence). CDR3 residues: CASSLRLAGAAAKNIQYF. CDR3 nucleotide sequence: TGTGCCAGCAGCTTAAGACTAGCGGGAGCGGCGGCCAAAAACATTCAGTACTTC.

The rearrangement uses TRBV19 and TRBJ1-2; D is ambiguous. This CDR3 spans 15 amino acids. The V end lost 0 bases, the J end lost 2 bases, and 10 bases lay between the germline ends. Germline V gene sequence: CDR1 LNHDA, CDR2 SQIVND (reference sequence). The CDR3 region is CASSIDRGLNYGYTF. The CDR3 coding sequence is TGTGCCAGTAGTATAGATCGTGGTTTAAACTATGGCTACACCTTC.

This clone was observed once. The rearrangement links TRBV15 to TRBJ2-3; D may be TRBD2 (6 bases). The V gene's germline CDR1 is LNHNV and CDR2 YYDKDF (reference sequence). Deletions cut 5 bases from V and 0 bases from J, with 15 bases between. The length of the CDR3 is 16 residues. CDR3 DNA sequence: TGTGCCACCAGCGGGTGGACCGGGACTAGCACAGATACGCAGTATTTT. It specifies CATSGWTGTSTDTQYF.

The chain has TRBV29-1 and TRBJ2-1; the D gene is possibly TRBD1 (5 bases). CDR3 length: 13 amino acids. V gave up 4 bases and J gave up 0 bases, with 7 bases separating them. Germline CDR1 SQVTM, CDR2 ANQGSEA. CDR3 sequence: CSVGQSSYNEQFF. As DNA, the CDR3 is TGCAGCGTTGGACAGAGCTCCTACAATGAGCAGTTCTTC.

This clone has only one observation. The chain carries TRBV4-3 and TRBJ2-2; D is undetermined. Germline-derived CDR1 and CDR2 are LGHNA and YSLEER. V was clipped by 5 bases and J by 5 bases, with 9 bases between them. CDR3 size: 13 residues. DNA for the CDR3: TGCGCCAGCAGCGCGGTTATTACCGGGGAGCTGTTTTTT. Its protein is CASSAVITGELFF.

The genes are TRBV9 and TRBJ2-7, with TRBD2 as a possible D gene (5 bases). CDR3 length: 14 residues. Germline values: CDR1 SGDLS, CDR2 YYNGEE. V was trimmed by 3 bases and J by 5 bases, leaving 15 bases between them. The CDR3 loop reads CASSAGLLRDEQYF. The CDR3 DNA follows: TGTGCCAGCAGCGCCGGGCTTCTGAGGGACGAGCAGTACTTC.

The chain is built from TRBV7-2 and TRBJ2-3; TRBD1 matches 7 bases. The V and J ends lost 5 bases and 0 bases, in that order; junction bases with no gene match: 5. This CDR3 spans 15 amino acids. CDR1 SGHTA and CDR2 FQGNSA come from the germline V gene. This CDR3 reads CASSRGTASTDTQYF. The DNA of the CDR3 is TGTGCCAGCAGCCGTGGGACAGCTAGCACAGATACGCAGTATTTT. The full variable domain, completed using reference TRBV7-2 and TRBJ2-3, is GAGVSQSPSNKVTEKGKDVELRCDPISGHTALYWYRQSLGQGLEFLIYFQGNSAPDKSGLPSDRFSAERTGGSVSTLTIQRTQQEDSAVYLCASSRGTASTDTQYFGPGTRLTVL.

This CDR3 reads CASSDGLAYEQYF. CDR3 nucleotide sequence: TGTGCCAGCAGCGACGGACTGGCCTACGAGCAGTACTTC. The V call is TRBV7-2, the J call TRBJ2-7; TRBD2 might be the D (5 bases). From germline, CDR1 is SGHTA and CDR2 FQGNSA. This CDR3 spans 13 amino acids. V was pared by 5 bases and J by 2 bases, with 10 bases between.

The chain has TRBV5-5 and TRBJ1-1; D perhaps matches TRBD1 (5 bases). Germline-derived CDR1 and CDR2 are SGHKS and YYEKEE (reference sequence). Deletions cut 4 bases from V and 5 bases from J, with 12 bases between. This CDR3 spans 13 amino acids. The CDR3 here is CASSGDLGTEAFF. CDR3 in DNA: TGTGCCAGCAGCGGGGACCTCGGAACTGAAGCTTTCTTT.

The genes are TRBV29-1 and TRBJ2-7; D possibly corresponds to TRBD2 (6 bases). Trimming removed 7 bases from V and 5 bases from J, with 12 bases in between. The CDR3 sequence is 11 residues long. The V gene's germline CDR1 is SQVTM and CDR2 ANQGSEA. Written as DNA, the CDR3 is TGCAGCGGTGCGGAGGGAAACGAGCAGTACTTC. It yields the protein CSGAEGNEQYF.

This chain uses TRBV7-2 with TRBJ1-1; unclear D gene. The germline V gene has CDR1 SGHTA and CDR2 FQGNSA. This CDR3 is 14 amino acids long. Between the trimmed V and J ends, which lost 3 bases and 2 bases, there was a span of 10 bases. This CDR3 is CASSFRTFNTEAFF. DNA of the CDR3: TGTGCCAGCAGCTTTAGGACCTTTAACACTGAAGCTTTCTTT.

This sequence joins TRBV9 and TRBJ1-5; 7 nucleotides line up with TRBD1. The CDR3 is 17 amino acids. The V segment lost 3 bases and the J segment 5 bases; nucleotides outside the gene matches: 14. The germline V gene has CDR1 SGDLS and CDR2 YYNGEE. CDR3 sequence: CASSGALGDRSYQPQHF. The DNA for the CDR3 is TGTGCCAGCAGCGGCGCCCTCGGGGACAGATCCTATCAGCCCCAGCATTTT.

J is TRBJ2-3 and V is TRBV6-1, with 10 nucleotides matching TRBD2. The V gene end was trimmed by 4 bases and the J gene end by 4 bases; junction bases not matched to a gene: 5. CDR1 is MNHNS, CDR2 SASEGT, per germline. The CDR3 extends over 15 amino acids. The CDR3 sequence: CASSAIAGGPDTQYF. The CDR3 DNA is TGTGCCAGCAGTGCCATAGCGGGGGGACCAGATACGCAGTATTTT.

The chain recombines TRBV28 with TRBJ2-3, with D perhaps matching TRBD1 or TRBD2 (5 bases each). Germline CDR1 MDHEN, CDR2 SYDVKM. The CDR3 runs to 17 residues. V lost 4 bases to trimming and J lost 3 bases, with 20 bases between them. The CDR3, as DNA: TGTGCCAGCAGTTCCCGAACCGGGACCTACCGTACAGATACGCAGTATTTT. It translates to CASSSRTGTYRTDTQYF.

The chain joins TRBV14 to TRBJ2-3, with D uncertain. The V and J ends lost 0 bases and 8 bases respectively, with 15 bases between them. CDR1 is SGHDN, CDR2 FVKESK, per germline. The CDR3 is made up of 15 amino acids. The CDR3 sequence: CASSQDPHPEGTQYF. The CDR3 DNA follows: TGTGCCAGCAGCCAAGATCCCCACCCCGAAGGTACGCAGTATTTT.

This rearrangement joins TRBV29-1 to TRBJ1-1; D unresolved. The CDR3 has 12 amino acids. Germline V gene sequence: CDR1 SQVTM, CDR2 ANQGSEA. Trimming pared 7 bases from V and 0 bases from J, leaving 9 bases between. The CDR3 here is CSGTTLNTEAFF. In DNA form, the CDR3 reads TGCAGCGGGACCACCTTGAACACTGAAGCTTTCTTT.

The gene calls are TRBV28 and TRBJ1-5, with D possibly being TRBD1 (5 bases). Between the trimmed V and J ends, which lost 2 bases and 5 bases, there was a span of 7 bases. The CDR3 has 13 amino acids. The germline V gene has CDR1 MDHEN and CDR2 SYDVKM. The CDR3 region has the DNA TGTGCCAGCAGTTTAAAGGGGTATCAGCCCCAGCATTTT. Residues: CASSLKGYQPQHF.

This clone was seen a single time. This chain links TRBV9 with TRBJ2-4; D possibly corresponds to TRBD1 (5 bases). Germline V CDR1 and CDR2: SGDLS, YYNGEE. Trimming left V 0 bases short and J 6 bases short, with 16 bases between. This CDR3 has 16 residues. The CDR3 sequence: CASSVGAGQGRNIQYF. Here the CDR3 DNA reads TGTGCCAGCAGCGTAGGGGCCGGGCAGGGCAGAAACATTCAGTACTTC.

V is TRBV27 and J is TRBJ2-7; 13 bases line up with TRBD2. From germline, CDR1 is MNHEY and CDR2 SMNVEV (reference sequence). The V and J ends lost 1 base and 2 bases, in that order; junction bases with no gene match: 2. The CDR3 is made up of 16 amino acids. The CDR3 sequence is CASSLWGTSGAYEQYF. The CDR3 region has the DNA TGTGCCAGCAGTTTATGGGGGACTAGCGGGGCCTACGAGCAGTACTTC.

This clone was seen a handful of times. The CDR3 is CASSALVADTQYF. The CDR3 DNA reads as TGTGCCAGCAGCGCCCTGGTCGCAGATACGCAGTATTTT. This sequence joins TRBV5-4 and TRBJ2-3; D is uncertain. Deletions cut 4 bases from V and 4 bases from J, with 10 bases between. From germline, CDR1 is SGHNT and CDR2 YYREEE (reference sequence). The length of the CDR3 is 13 residues.

This clone was detected only once. The chain carries TRBV7-3 and TRBJ1-2; 8 nucleotides align to TRBD1. V lost 5 bases and J lost 2; bases outside the gene matches: 4. CDR3 size: 14 residues. Per the germline V gene, CDR1 is SGHTA and CDR2 is FQGTGA. DNA of the CDR3: TGTGCCAGCAGCCCGACAGGGGTCAACTATGGCTACACCTTC. This gives the protein CASSPTGVNYGYTF.

The V and J genes are TRBV5-6 and TRBJ2-4; possibly TRBD2 for D (5 bases). The CDR3 is 13 residues long. Germline V gene data show CDR1 as SGHDT and CDR2 as YYEEEE. V gave up 1 base and J gave up 9 bases, with 11 bases separating them. The CDR3 coding sequence is TGTGCCAGCAGCTTGTCTGGGAGTGTCATTCAGTACTTC. Translated: CASSLSGSVIQYF. The entire variable domain, with the rest obtained from reference TRBV5-6 and TRBJ2-4, is as follows: DAGVTQSPTHLIKTRGQQVTLRCSPKSGHDTVSWYQQALGQGPQFIFQYYEEEERQRGNFPDRFSGHQFPNYSSELNVNALLLGDSALYLCASSLSGSVIQYFGAGTRLSVL.

A few counts support this clone. The rearrangement joins TRBV4-3 to TRBJ2-7; weak D call: TRBD1 (6 bases). CDR1 and CDR2 (germline): LGHNA, YSLEER. The CDR3 covers 13 residues. V lost 0 bases, J lost 7 bases, and 10 bases lay in between. CDR3 in DNA: TGCGCCAGCAGCCAAGATGAGGGGGAAGAGCAGTACTTC. Its translation: CASSQDEGEEQYF.

This clone occurred a few times. This chain links TRBV10-3 with TRBJ2-1; D is uncertain. V lost 3 bases, J lost 6 bases, and 12 bases lay in between. The V gene's germline CDR1 is ENHRY and CDR2 SYGVKD. The CDR3 is 14 residues long. The CDR3 DNA reads TGTGCCATCAGTGATTTTAGGTTAGGCAATGAGCAGTTCTTC. Translation gives CAISDFRLGNEQFF.

Regarding this clone: In the same sample, other DNA sequences code for this CDR3. This chain uses TRBV6-6 with TRBJ2-7; D remains unclear. V was trimmed by 4 bases and J by 3 bases, leaving 7 bases between them. The CDR3 runs 12 residues. Germline V gene data show CDR1 as MNHNY and CDR2 as SVGAGI (reference sequence). CDR3 DNA: TGTGCCAGCAGTTTGGGCGGCTACGAGCAGTACTTC. It codes for CASSLGGYEQYF.

This clone occurred once. This sequence joins TRBV9 and TRBJ1-5, with D uncertain. Trimming pared 3 bases from V and 7 bases from J, leaving 11 bases between. Per the germline V gene, CDR1 is SGDLS and CDR2 is YYNGEE. The CDR3 length is 13 residues. Here the CDR3 reads CASSADIHQPQHF. In DNA form, the CDR3 reads TGTGCCAGCAGCGCCGACATTCACCAGCCCCAGCATTTT.

This clone was counted a few times. The genes are TRBV7-9 and TRBJ1-5, with unresolved D. The CDR3 is 12 residues long. V lost 5 bases, J lost 6 bases, and 8 bases lay in between. Per germline, CDR1 SEHNR and CDR2 FQNEAQ (reference sequence). The CDR3 coding sequence is TGTGCCAGCAGCCTTGAGGGTCAGCCCCAGCATTTT. It translates to CASSLEGQPQHF.